This is a list of T cell receptor beta chains from one sample in a study of CD8+ T cells in alopecia areata. The data were produced by immunoSEQ multiplex PCR, yet TCRdb's version contains in-frame clones alone and is incomplete. The table records around 200,000 clones, 60% to 70% of them present only once. The input for sequencing was CD4+ T cells sorted from blood, taken at week 4, from a patient treated with tofacitinib. The receptor source for this set is a human donor with alopecia areata. The CDR3 runs from the conserved cysteine through the conserved F or W. D genes are given only for firm matches. Some rows mark clone size as missing; the rest say once, few, many or name a class of expanded clone.

TRBJ1-2 many TRBD1 TRBV10-3 CAIRGDRSHYGYTF TGTGCCATCAGGGGGGACAGGAGTCACTATGGCTACACCTTC
TRBJ2-5 NA NA TRBV30 CAWSVAAETQYF TGTGCCTGGAGTGTAGCCGCAGAGACCCAGTACTTC
TRBJ2-7 NA NA TRBV27 CATRMYSGLYEQYF TGTGCCACTAGGATGTATAGCGGACTCTACGAGCAGTACTTC
TRBJ1-5 NA NA TRBV30 CAWSAGALSNQPQHF TGTGCCTGGAGTGCAGGGGCATTGAGCAATCAGCCCCAGCATTTT
TRBJ2-3 NA NA TRBV2 CASSSLGASTDTQYF TGTGCCAGCAGTTCCCTCGGAGCCAGCACAGATACGCAGTATTTT
TRBJ2-7 few NA TRBV7-9 CASSLWARSSGYEQYF TGTGCCAGCAGCTTATGGGCGAGAAGCTCCGGATACGAGCAGTACTTC
TRBJ1-2 NA NA TRBV30 CAWSAMEGGGYGYTF TGTGCCTGGAGTGCGATGGAGGGGGGCGGCTATGGCTACACCTTC
TRBJ1-1 NA TRBD1 TRBV7-9 CASSLTGDTEAFF TGTGCCAGCAGCTTGACAGGGGACACTGAAGCTTTCTTT
TRBJ2-1 NA NA TRBV29-1 CSVEDRRVDRRRLFF TGCAGCGTTGAAGATCGGAGGGTTGATCGGCGAAGGCTGTTCTTC
TRBJ2-7 NA NA TRBV30 CAWSKRGVAYEQYF TGTGCCTGGAGTAAGAGGGGCGTAGCATACGAGCAGTACTTC
TRBJ2-5 NA NA TRBV9 CASSPRYRQETQYF TGTGCCAGCAGTCCTCGTTACAGACAAGAGACCCAGTACTTC
TRBJ1-5 few NA TRBV28 CASSLLGSNNQPQHF TGTGCCAGCAGTTTATTAGGCAGCAACAATCAGCCCCAGCATTTT
TRBJ1-1 NA NA TRBV2 CASKPDRNTEAFF TGTGCCAGCAAGCCTGACAGGAACACTGAAGCTTTCTTT
TRBJ2-1 NA NA TRBV19 CASTGNEQFF TGTGCCAGTACCGGCAATGAGCAGTTCTTC
TRBJ2-1 NA NA TRBV2 CASSDPGEQFF TGTGCCAGCAGTGACCCGGGTGAGCAGTTCTTC
TRBJ2-1 NA TRBD1 TRBV30 CAWNRGRSSNEQFF TGTGCCTGGAACAGGGGGCGCTCCTCAAATGAGCAGTTCTTC
TRBJ2-4 few NA TRBV2 CASFEQLRGIQYF TGTGCCAGCTTCGAGCAACTCCGGGGCATTCAGTACTTC
TRBJ2-2 once TRBD2 TRBV15 CATSRDAGVRTGELFF TGTGCCACCAGCAGAGATGCGGGAGTGCGGACCGGGGAGCTGTTTTTT
TRBJ1-1 NA NA TRBV29-1 CSVKQTGSEAFF TGCAGCGTCAAACAGACCGGTTCTGAAGCTTTCTTT
TRBJ2-7 once NA TRBV28 CASSRPGHRSYEQYF TGTGCCAGCAGCCGACCGGGACATAGATCTTACGAGCAGTACTTC
TRBJ2-1 NA NA TRBV7-2 CASGYSGNEQFF TGTGCCAGCGGGTATTCAGGGAATGAGCAGTTCTTC
TRBJ2-1 NA NA TRBV5-4 CASSLPTGQFGEQFF TGTGCCAGCAGCTTGCCTACCGGACAGTTCGGGGAGCAGTTCTTC
TRBJ2-7 NA NA TRBV6-5 CASSPPGPTGEQYF TGTGCCAGCAGTCCCCCGGGACCGACGGGCGAGCAGTACTTC
TRBJ1-1 once NA TRBV29-1 CSVQGRMNTEAFF TGCAGCGTGCAGGGACGGATGAACACTGAAGCTTTCTTT
TRBJ2-2 NA NA TRBV5-1 CASSFVPGELFF TGCGCCAGCAGCTTCGTACCCGGGGAGCTGTTTTTT
TRBJ1-1 NA NA TRBV2 CASRGRMNTEAFF TGTGCCAGCAGGGGCAGGATGAACACTGAAGCTTTCTTT
TRBJ2-7 NA TRBD2 TRBV5-6 CASSIHLAGAWQYF TGTGCCAGCAGCATCCACCTAGCGGGAGCGTGGCAGTACTTC